The 30 T cell receptor beta chains below come from one sample, sequenced in a study of OX40 agonist ivuxolimab in advanced cancers. This table comes from immunoSEQ multiplex PCR, and its TCRdb copy is limited to in-frame clones, with some not included. The sample shows about 63,000 clones, over 80% of them seen only once. This material consisted of CD4+ or CD8+ T cells sorted from blood, taken in a trial of the OX40 agonist ivuxolimab. Receptor source: an adult with an advanced solid tumor such as melanoma, head and neck, liver or kidney cancer.

J is TRBJ2-4 and V is TRBV18; 12 bases map to TRBD1. CDR3 length: 18 amino acids. J lost 6 bases, V lost 3 bases, and 12 bases had no gene match. In germline, CDR1 is KGHSH, CDR2 LQKENI. This CDR3 reads CASSPGTGGGYEGNIQYF. CDR3 DNA sequence: TGTGCCAGCTCACCCGGGACAGGGGGCGGTTATGAAGGAAACATTCAGTACTTC.

Regarding this clone: Its ends do not fully match the called genes, so a read error is possible. The chain joins TRBV7-9 to TRBJ2-7; perhaps TRBD2 as D (6 bases). CDR3 length: 15 amino acids. CDR1 and CDR2 (germline): SEHNR, FQNEAQ (reference sequence). CDR3 nucleotides: TGTGCCAGCAGCTTAGGGGGGGAGGCCTCCCACGAGCAGTACTTC. Translated, it gives CASSLGGEASHEQYF.

This sequence joins TRBV30 and TRBJ1-1; D gene uncertain. This CDR3 contains 12 residues. The V end was cut by 0 bases, the J end by 5 bases, with 7 bases between. Germline V CDR1 and CDR2: GTSNPN, SVGIG (reference sequence). CDR3 protein: CAWSVGLTEAFF. As DNA, the CDR3 is TGTGCCTGGAGTGTGGGTCTTACTGAAGCTTTCTTT.

This chain links TRBV6-6 with TRBJ1-1; 9 bases are shared with TRBD1. Trimming removed 6 bases from V and 8 bases from J; junction bases left unmatched: 13. Germline CDR1 is MNHNY and CDR2 is SVGAGI (reference sequence). The CDR3 has 15 amino acids. As DNA, the CDR3 is TGTGCCAGCAGATTGAGGGGGGACAGGGAGGGGGAAGCTTTCTTT. Translation: CASRLRGDREGEAFF.

The chain links TRBV5-6 to TRBJ2-7, with no clear D. The germline CDR1 and CDR2 sequences are SGHDT and YYEEEE. The CDR3 is 12 amino acids. The V gene lost 4 bases and the J gene lost 5 bases, with 10 bases spanning the gap. The CDR3 is CASSRVYDEQYV. The CDR3 DNA follows: TGTGCCAGCAGCCGAGTTTACGACGAGCAGTACGTC.

The V gene is TRBV11-2, the J gene TRBJ1-2; the D gene is possibly TRBD1 (5 bases). The germline gives CDR1 SGHAT, CDR2 FQNNGV. CDR3 length: 14 amino acids. Trimming left V 7 bases short and J 3 bases short, with 15 bases between. In DNA form, the CDR3 reads TGTGCCAGCACCCTCGGGACTCTACACTATGGCTACACCTTC. It specifies CASTLGTLHYGYTF.

The V call is TRBV11-2, the J call TRBJ2-1; D not resolved. The CDR3 runs 12 residues. Trimming pared 5 bases from V and 7 bases from J, leaving 9 bases between. Germline-derived CDR1 and CDR2 are SGHAT and FQNNGV. The CDR3 region is CASSPFTNEQFF. The CDR3 coding sequence is TGTGCCAGCAGCCCGTTTACTAATGAGCAGTTCTTC.

The V and J genes are TRBV27 and TRBJ2-3, with a possible D match to TRBD1 (5 bases). V shed 4 bases and J shed 0 bases, with 8 bases lying between them. This CDR3 comprises 14 residues. Germline-derived CDR1 and CDR2 are MNHEY and SMNVEV (reference sequence). The CDR3 protein is CASSSRVSTDTQYF. The CDR3 bases are TGTGCCAGCAGTTCCAGGGTTAGCACAGATACGCAGTATTTT.

Of note for this clone: Sequence at one end of the junction differs from germline and may be a read error. The chain carries TRBV15 and TRBJ2-5; TRBD2 might be the D (5 bases). Germline assignment: CDR1 LNHNV and CDR2 YYDKDF (reference sequence). This CDR3 has 15 residues. The CDR3 reads CAISRDRGSKETQYF. In DNA, the CDR3 is TGTGCCATCAGCAGAGATCGAGGGTCGAAAGAGACCCAGTACTTC. Full variable domain (remainder filled in from reference TRBV15 and TRBJ2-5): DAMVIQNPRYQVTQFGKPVTLSCSQTLNHNVMYWYQQKSSQAPKLLFHYYDKDFNNEADTPDNFQSRRPNTSFCFLDIRSPGLGDTAMYLCAISRDRGSKETQYFGPGTRLLVL.

The chain has TRBV4-1 and TRBJ2-2, with 11 bases fitting TRBD1. Looked up from germline, CDR1 is MGHRA and CDR2 is YSYEKL. After removal of 1 base from V and 0 bases from J, the junction contained 4 bases not matched to a gene. The CDR3 contains 18 residues. The CDR3 nucleotides read TGCGCCAGCAGCCAAGTAATGGGACAGGGGGCGAACACCGGGGAGCTGTTTTTT. It specifies CASSQVMGQGANTGELFF.

This chain connects TRBV6-5 to TRBJ2-7; D unclear. The CDR3 consists of 13 residues. Per the germline V gene, CDR1 is MNHEY and CDR2 is SVGAGI. The V end was cut by 0 bases, the J end by 3 bases, with 6 bases between. This CDR3 reads CASSYSSHYEQYF. The CDR3 bases are TGTGCCAGCAGTTACTCTTCCCACTACGAGCAGTACTTC.

V usage is TRBV25-1 and J usage is TRBJ1-2, with 8 bases that match TRBD1. The V gene end was trimmed by 5 bases and the J gene end by 4 bases; junction bases not matched to a gene: 3. CDR3 size: 13 residues. The germline gives CDR1 MGHDK, CDR2 SYGVNS. The CDR3 DNA reads as TGTGCCAGCAGTTCGACAGGGGCCTATGGCTACACCTTC. This sequence encodes CASSSTGAYGYTF.

The chain employs TRBV27 and TRBJ2-5, with D perhaps given as TRBD1 or TRBD2 (5 bases each). From germline, CDR1 is MNHEY and CDR2 SMNVEV (reference sequence). Trimming took off 4 bases at V and 3 bases at J, with 12 bases between the two ends. The CDR3 runs 14 residues. CDR3 loop: CASSSLGTEETQYF. CDR3 DNA: TGTGCCAGCAGTTCGCTCGGGACGGAAGAGACCCAGTACTTC.

The rearrangement uses TRBV18 and TRBJ1-1; D not certain. The ends were cut back, 0 bases at V and 1 base at J, with 12 bases in the middle. The CDR3 has 16 amino acids. CDR1 and CDR2 (germline): KGHSH, LQKENI. CDR3: CASSPPSLRANTEAFF. In DNA, the CDR3 is TGTGCCAGCTCACCACCGTCGCTAAGGGCGAACACTGAAGCTTTCTTT. The full variable domain, in which reference TRBV18 and TRBJ1-1 provide the parts outside the CDR3, is NAGVMQNPRHLVRRRGQEARLRCSPMKGHSHVYWYRQLPEEGLKFMVYLQKENIIDESGMPKERFSAEFPKEGPSILRIQQVVRGDSAAYFCASSPPSLRANTEAFFGQGTRLTVV.

The chain uses TRBV14 and TRBJ1-2, with 10 bases identical to TRBD1. In germline, CDR1 is SGHDN, CDR2 FVKESK. The CDR3 length is 17 residues. V was clipped by 4 bases and J by 4 bases; unmatched bases: 12. In DNA, the CDR3 is TGTGCCAGCAGCCCGTCGTGGGGGACAGGGGAAGCCTATGGCTACACCTTC. It specifies CASSPSWGTGEAYGYTF.

V gene TRBV5-1 combines with J gene TRBJ2-7; D may be TRBD1 or TRBD2 (6 bases each). This CDR3 comprises 14 residues. Germline CDR1 and CDR2: SGHRS and YFSETQ. Trimming shortened V by 2 bases and J by 6 bases, and 15 bases separated the two germline ends. CDR3: CASSLSGDGSEQYV. The DNA of the CDR3 is TGCGCCAGCAGCTTATCAGGGGACGGGAGCGAGCAGTACGTC.

The CDR3 DNA is TGTGCCAGCAGCCCGGACAGGCTTAATGAAAAACTGTTTTTT. It translates to CASSPDRLNEKLFF. The chain carries TRBV13 and TRBJ1-4, with 7 bases that match TRBD1. The CDR3 length is 14 residues. Per the germline V gene, CDR1 is PRHDT and CDR2 is FYEKMQ (reference sequence). Germline trimming cut 5 bases from V and 4 bases from J; bases unmatched to any gene: 4.

This chain connects TRBV11-2 to TRBJ2-7; D gene ambiguous. Deletions cut 4 bases from V and 4 bases from J, with 17 bases between. This CDR3 region has 15 residues. Germline V CDR1 and CDR2: SGHAT, FQNNGV. The CDR3, as DNA: TGTGCCAGCAGCTCTCCTGCGGCCAGGAGATACGAGCAGTACGTC. It specifies CASSSPAARRYEQYV.

This chain uses TRBV4-2 with TRBJ1-2; D is ambiguous. Germline V lookup: CDR1 LGHNA, CDR2 YNFKEQ. The CDR3 has 15 residues. The ends were cut back, 0 bases at V and 3 bases at J, with 11 bases in the middle. The CDR3 loop is CASSQEGVVHYGYTF. The CDR3 nucleotides read TGTGCCAGCAGCCAAGAGGGAGTGGTACACTATGGCTACACCTTC.

CDR3 protein: CASRLETRGNQPQHF. The CDR3 DNA reads as TGTGCCAGCAGACTAGAGACGCGGGGGAATCAGCCCCAGCATTTT. This chain uses TRBV6-6 with TRBJ1-5; D may be TRBD1 (5 bases). The CDR3 spans 15 residues. V gave up 6 bases and J gave up 4 bases, with 16 bases separating them. Germline V gene lookup returns CDR1 MNHNY and CDR2 SVGAGI (reference sequence).

The gene calls are TRBV7-6 and TRBJ2-3; 8 nucleotides match TRBD2. This CDR3 has 17 amino acids. V lost 2 bases and J lost 2; bases outside the gene matches: 9. CDR1 is SGHVS and CDR2 is FNYEAQ in the germline V gene. This CDR3 is CASSLPRGGEDTDTQYF. CDR3 coding DNA: TGTGCCAGCAGCTTACCCCGGGGGGGGGAAGACACAGATACGCAGTATTTT.

The V call is TRBV7-9, the J call TRBJ1-2; unclear D gene. This CDR3 is 13 amino acids long. V dropped 5 bases and J dropped 3 bases, with 10 bases sitting between them. Germline V gene lookup returns CDR1 SEHNR and CDR2 FQNEAQ (reference sequence). CDR3 protein: CASSGLSDYGYTF. The CDR3 DNA reads as TGTGCCAGCAGCGGACTCTCTGACTATGGCTACACCTTC.

The J gene is TRBJ2-7, the V gene TRBV11-2; D unclear. The CDR3 is made up of 13 amino acids. V was clipped by 4 bases and J by 5 bases, with 12 bases between them. Germline V lookup: CDR1 SGHAT, CDR2 FQNNGV. This CDR3 is CASSYEGIHEQYF. CDR3 bases: TGTGCCAGCAGCTATGAAGGGATCCACGAGCAGTACTTC.

With regard to this clone: At one of its ends the junction is not consistent with the germline gene, which may arise from a read error. The CDR3, as DNA: TGTGCTAGCAGCTTACTAGGGGAGAGAGAGACCCAGTACTTC. This encodes CASSLLGERETQYF. The chain is built from TRBV7-7 and TRBJ2-5; D could derive from TRBD1 or TRBD2 (5 bases each). CDR1 and CDR2 (germline): SSHAT, FNYEAQ (reference sequence). CDR3 size: 14 residues.

The rearrangement joins TRBV7-3 to TRBJ2-2; TRBD1 aligns across 8 bases. Germline V lookup: CDR1 SGHTA, CDR2 FQGTGA. With 2 bases clipped from V and 0 bases from J, the junction kept 5 bases outside the gene matches. The length of the CDR3 is 17 residues. Written as DNA, the CDR3 is TGTGCCAGCAGCTTAGTCCCAGGGGGCTCGAACACCGGGGAGCTGTTTTTT. Translating gives CASSLVPGGSNTGELFF.

The chain recombines TRBV27 with TRBJ2-1; no clear D. V was pared by 2 bases and J by 3 bases, with 11 bases between. Germline CDR1 MNHEY, CDR2 SMNVEV (reference sequence). The CDR3 is made up of 15 amino acids. The CDR3 DNA sequence: TGTGCCAGCAGTTTAACCGTCGGCGGCTACAATGAGCAGTTCTTC. Protein product: CASSLTVGGYNEQFF.

The gene calls are TRBV28 and TRBJ2-5; D not resolved. Trimming pared 3 bases from V and 2 bases from J, leaving 10 bases between. CDR1 is MDHEN and CDR2 is SYDVKM in the germline V gene. The CDR3 has 14 amino acids. CDR3 nucleotide sequence: TGTGCCAGCAGTTTTTTCCAGAATCAAGAGACCCAGTACTTC. This encodes CASSFFQNQETQYF.

The J gene is TRBJ2-4, the V gene TRBV7-9; 7 bases align to TRBD1. Trimming took 5 bases from V and 3 from J; bases not matched to a gene: 10. CDR1 SEHNR and CDR2 FQNEAQ come from the germline V gene (reference sequence). This CDR3 contains 16 residues. The CDR3 is CASSLTPTGLKNIQYF. The CDR3 DNA reads TGTGCCAGCAGCCTCACCCCGACAGGGCTCAAAAACATTCAGTACTTC. Full variable domain (missing parts from reference TRBV7-9 and TRBJ2-4): DTGVSQNPRHKITKRGQNVTFRCDPISEHNRLYWYRQTLGQGPEFLTYFQNEAQLEKSRLLSDRFSAERPKGSFSTLEIQRTEQGDSAMYLCASSLTPTGLKNIQYFGAGTRLSVL.

The rearrangement joins TRBV6-1 to TRBJ2-1; 10 nucleotides match TRBD2. This CDR3 is 18 amino acids long. The germline V gene has CDR1 MNHNS and CDR2 SASEGT. J gave up 3 bases and V 3 bases, and 11 bases lay outside the gene matches. CDR3 loop: CASSDQGLADGFYNEQFF. The CDR3 nucleotides read TGTGCCAGCAGTGATCAAGGACTAGCGGACGGTTTCTACAATGAGCAGTTCTTC.

This chain uses TRBV7-2 with TRBJ2-7, with D hard to call. V was cut by 1 base and J by 4 bases, with 8 bases left in between. Germline loops: CDR1 SGHTA, CDR2 FQGNSA. This CDR3 contains 13 residues. In DNA, the CDR3 is TGTGCCAGCAGCTTAGTTGGGCAGTACGAGCAGTACGTC. Translation: CASSLVGQYEQYV.